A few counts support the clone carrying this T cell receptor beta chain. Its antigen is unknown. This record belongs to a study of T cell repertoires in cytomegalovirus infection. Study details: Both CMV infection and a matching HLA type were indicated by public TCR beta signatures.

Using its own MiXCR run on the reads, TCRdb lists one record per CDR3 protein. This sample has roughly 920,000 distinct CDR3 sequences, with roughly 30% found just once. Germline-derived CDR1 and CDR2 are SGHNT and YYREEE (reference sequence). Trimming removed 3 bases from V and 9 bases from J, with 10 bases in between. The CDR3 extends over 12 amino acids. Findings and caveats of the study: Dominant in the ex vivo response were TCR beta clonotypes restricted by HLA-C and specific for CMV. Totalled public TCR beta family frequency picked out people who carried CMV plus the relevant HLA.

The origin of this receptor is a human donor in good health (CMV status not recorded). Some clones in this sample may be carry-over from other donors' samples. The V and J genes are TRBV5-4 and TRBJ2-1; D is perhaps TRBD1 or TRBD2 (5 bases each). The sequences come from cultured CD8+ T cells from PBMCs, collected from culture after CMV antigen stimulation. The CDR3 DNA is TGTGCCAGCAGCTGGGGACCCTCTGAGCAGTTCTTC. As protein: CASSWGPSEQFF.